This TCR beta chain originates from a study of OX40 agonist ivuxolimab in advanced cancers. Study at large: Patients in dose escalation had liver, melanoma, kidney or head and neck cancers.

Produced via immunoSEQ multiplex PCR; TCRdb's table is partial and in-frame only. The sample records tens of thousands of clones, 70% to 90% being singletons. V lost 4 bases to trimming and J lost 3 bases; unmatched junction nucleotides: 2. Germline CDR1 and CDR2: SNHLY and FYNNEI. There are 13 residues in the CDR3. This clonotype was sampled from an adult with an advanced solid tumor such as melanoma, head and neck, liver or kidney cancer. Here the sequenced sample was CD4+ or CD8+ T cells sorted from blood, taken in a trial of the OX40 agonist ivuxolimab. J is TRBJ1-2 and V is TRBV2; TRBD1 agrees at 7 bases. This CDR3 reads CASSGTGDYGYTF. The DNA for the CDR3 is TGTGCCAGCAGTGGGACAGGAGACTATGGCTACACCTTC.